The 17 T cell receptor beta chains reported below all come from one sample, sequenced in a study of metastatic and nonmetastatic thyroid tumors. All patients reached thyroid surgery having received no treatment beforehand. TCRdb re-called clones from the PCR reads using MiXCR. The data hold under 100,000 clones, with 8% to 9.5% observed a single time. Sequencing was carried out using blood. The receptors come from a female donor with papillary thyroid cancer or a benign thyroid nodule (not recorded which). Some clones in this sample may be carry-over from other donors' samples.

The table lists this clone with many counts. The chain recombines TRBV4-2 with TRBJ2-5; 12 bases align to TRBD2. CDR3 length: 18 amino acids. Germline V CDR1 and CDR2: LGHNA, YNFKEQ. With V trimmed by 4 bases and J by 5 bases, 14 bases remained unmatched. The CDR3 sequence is CASSLLLAGGKFNETQYF. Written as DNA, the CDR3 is TGTGCCAGCAGCCTACTTCTAGCGGGGGGGAAGTTTAATGAGACCCAGTACTTC.

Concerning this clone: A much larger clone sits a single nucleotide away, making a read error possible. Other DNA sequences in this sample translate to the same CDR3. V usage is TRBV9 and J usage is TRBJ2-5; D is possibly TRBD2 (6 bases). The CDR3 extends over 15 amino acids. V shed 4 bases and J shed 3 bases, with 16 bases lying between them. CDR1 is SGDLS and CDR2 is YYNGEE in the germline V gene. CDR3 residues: CASSPPRGGKETQYF. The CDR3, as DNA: TGTGCCAGCAGCCCGCCTAGGGGCGGGAAAGAGACCCAGTACTTC.

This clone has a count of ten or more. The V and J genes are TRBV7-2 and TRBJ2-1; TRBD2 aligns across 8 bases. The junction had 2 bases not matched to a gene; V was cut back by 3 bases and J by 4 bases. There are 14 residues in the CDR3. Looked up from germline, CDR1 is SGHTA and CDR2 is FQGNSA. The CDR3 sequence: CASSFKRGYNEQFF. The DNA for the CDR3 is TGTGCCAGCAGCTTTAAGCGGGGGTACAATGAGCAGTTCTTC.

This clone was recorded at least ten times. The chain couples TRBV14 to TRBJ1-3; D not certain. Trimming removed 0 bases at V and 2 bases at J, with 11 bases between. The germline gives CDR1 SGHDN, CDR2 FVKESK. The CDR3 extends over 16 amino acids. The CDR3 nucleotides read TGTGCCAGCAGCCAAGATAACCAGAACGCTGGAAACACCATATATTTT. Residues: CASSQDNQNAGNTIYF.

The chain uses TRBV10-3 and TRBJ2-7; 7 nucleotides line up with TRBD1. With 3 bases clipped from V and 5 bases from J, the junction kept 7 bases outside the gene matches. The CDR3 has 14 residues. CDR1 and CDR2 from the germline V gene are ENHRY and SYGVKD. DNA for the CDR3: TGTGCCATCAGTGACCAACAGGGGTCGGACGAGCAGTACTTC. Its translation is CAISDQQGSDEQYF.

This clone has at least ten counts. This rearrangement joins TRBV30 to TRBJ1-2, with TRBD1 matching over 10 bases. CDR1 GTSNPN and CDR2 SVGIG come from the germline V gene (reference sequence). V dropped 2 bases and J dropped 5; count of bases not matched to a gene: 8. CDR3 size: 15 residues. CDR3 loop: CAWSKGGTGVYGYTF. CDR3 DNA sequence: TGTGCCTGGAGTAAGGGAGGGACAGGGGTTTATGGCTACACCTTC.

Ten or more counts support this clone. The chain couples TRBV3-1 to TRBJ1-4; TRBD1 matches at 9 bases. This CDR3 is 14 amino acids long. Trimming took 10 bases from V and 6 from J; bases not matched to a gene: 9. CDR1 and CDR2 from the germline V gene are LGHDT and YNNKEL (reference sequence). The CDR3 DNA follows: TGTGCCACCAGGGGACAGGGCTTACATGAAAAACTGTTTTTT. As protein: CATRGQGLHEKLFF.

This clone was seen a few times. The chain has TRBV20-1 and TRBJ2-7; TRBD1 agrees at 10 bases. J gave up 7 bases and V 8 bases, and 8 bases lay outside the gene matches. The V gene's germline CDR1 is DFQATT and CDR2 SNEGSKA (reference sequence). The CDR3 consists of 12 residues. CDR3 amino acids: CSKDRGRGEQYF. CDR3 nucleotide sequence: TGCAGTAAAGACAGGGGGCGAGGAGAGCAGTACTTC.

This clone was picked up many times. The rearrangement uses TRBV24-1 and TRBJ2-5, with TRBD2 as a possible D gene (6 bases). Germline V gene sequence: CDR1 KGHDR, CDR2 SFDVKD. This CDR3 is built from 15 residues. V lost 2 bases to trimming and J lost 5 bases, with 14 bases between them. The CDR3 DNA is TGTGCCACCAGTGATTCAGGTGGAGGGAGGGAGACCCAGTACTTC. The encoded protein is CATSDSGGGRETQYF.

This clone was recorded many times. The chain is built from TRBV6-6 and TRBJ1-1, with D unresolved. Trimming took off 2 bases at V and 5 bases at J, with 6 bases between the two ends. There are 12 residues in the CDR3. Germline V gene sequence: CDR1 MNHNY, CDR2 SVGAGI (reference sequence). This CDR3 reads CASSYGDTEAFF. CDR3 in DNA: TGTGCCAGCAGTTACGGCGATACTGAAGCTTTCTTT.

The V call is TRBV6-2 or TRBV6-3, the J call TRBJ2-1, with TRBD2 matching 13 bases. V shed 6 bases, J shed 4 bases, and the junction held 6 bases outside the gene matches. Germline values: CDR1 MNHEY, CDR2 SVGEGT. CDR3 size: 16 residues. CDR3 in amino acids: CASRGALAGGYNEQFF. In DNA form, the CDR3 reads TGTGCCAGCAGAGGCGCACTAGCGGGGGGGTACAATGAGCAGTTCTTC.

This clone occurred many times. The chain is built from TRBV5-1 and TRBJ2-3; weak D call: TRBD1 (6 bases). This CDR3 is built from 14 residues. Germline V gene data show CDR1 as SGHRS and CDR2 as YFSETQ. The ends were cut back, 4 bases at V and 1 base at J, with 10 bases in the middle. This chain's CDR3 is CASSRDKGTDTQYF. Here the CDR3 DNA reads TGCGCCAGCAGCCGGGACAAGGGCACAGATACGCAGTATTTT. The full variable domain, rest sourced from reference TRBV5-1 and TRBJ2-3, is KAGVTQTPRYLIKTRGQQVTLSCSPISGHRSVSWYQQTPGQGLQFLFEYFSETQRNKGNFPGRFSGRQFSNSRSEMNVSTLELGDSALYLCASSRDKGTDTQYFGPGTRLTVL.

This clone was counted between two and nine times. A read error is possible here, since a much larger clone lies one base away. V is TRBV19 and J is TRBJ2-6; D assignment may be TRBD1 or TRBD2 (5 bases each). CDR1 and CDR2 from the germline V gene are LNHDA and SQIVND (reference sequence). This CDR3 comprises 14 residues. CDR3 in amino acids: CASRTLDGAKVLTF. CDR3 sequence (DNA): TGTGCCAGTAGAACCTTAGACGGGGCCAAAGTCCTGACTTTC.

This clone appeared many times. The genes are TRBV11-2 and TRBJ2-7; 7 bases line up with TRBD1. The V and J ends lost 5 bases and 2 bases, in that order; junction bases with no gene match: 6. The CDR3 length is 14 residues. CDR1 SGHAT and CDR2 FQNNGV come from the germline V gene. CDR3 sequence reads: CASSTHRGTYEQYF. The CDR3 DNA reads TGTGCCAGCAGCACCCACAGGGGAACCTACGAGCAGTACTTC.

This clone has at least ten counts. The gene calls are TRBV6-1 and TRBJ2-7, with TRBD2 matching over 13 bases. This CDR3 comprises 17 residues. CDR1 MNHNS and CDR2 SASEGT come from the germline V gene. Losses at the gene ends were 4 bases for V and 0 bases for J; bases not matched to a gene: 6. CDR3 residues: CASSGTSGGDFSYEQYF. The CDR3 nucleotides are TGTGCCAGCAGTGGAACTAGCGGGGGGGATTTCTCCTACGAGCAGTACTTC.

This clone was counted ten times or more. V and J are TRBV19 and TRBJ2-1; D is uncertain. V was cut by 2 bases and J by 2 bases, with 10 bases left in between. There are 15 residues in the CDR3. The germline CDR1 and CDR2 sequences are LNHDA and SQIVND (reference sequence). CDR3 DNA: TGTGCCAGTAGTATAACTCAGGATCCCTACAATGAGCAGTTCTTC. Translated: CASSITQDPYNEQFF.

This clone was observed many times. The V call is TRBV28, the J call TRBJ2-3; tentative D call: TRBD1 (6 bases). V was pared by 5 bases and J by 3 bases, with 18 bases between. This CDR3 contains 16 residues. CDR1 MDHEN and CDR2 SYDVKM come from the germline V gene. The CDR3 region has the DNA TGTGCCAGCAGTCCTACAAGGACAGTAGGTACAGATACGCAGTATTTT. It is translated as CASSPTRTVGTDTQYF.